Presented here are 2 T cell receptor beta chains from one specimen sequenced in a study of T cell responses to AZD1222 COVID-19 vaccine. Clones were sequenced by immunoSEQ multiplex PCR, and TCRdb holds only the in-frame ones, with some missing. The sample shows over 65,000 clones, about nine tenths of them seen only once. Material: peripheral blood, obtained on day 0 of AZD1222 vaccination. Receptors originate from an adult in good health.

In its sample, this clone was seen a few times. The V call is TRBV10-3, the J call TRBJ1-1; D is perhaps TRBD1 (5 bases). Germline V gene lookup returns CDR1 ENHRY and CDR2 SYGVKD. V lost 10 bases and J lost 4, with 28 bases in between. This CDR3 has 17 residues. CDR3 coding DNA: TGTGCCACAGATCCCAAAAAGGGGATCGGTATAGGCACTGAAGCTTTCTTT. Translation gives CATDPKKGIGIGTEAFF.

The chain employs TRBV7-8 and TRBJ2-5; TRBD2 matches 12 bases. Germline trimming cut 5 bases from V and 5 bases from J; bases unmatched to any gene: 9. Germline CDR1 and CDR2: SGHVS and FQNEAQ. The CDR3 contains 16 residues. The CDR3 DNA follows: TGTGCCAGCAGCCCCCTAGCGGGGGGGCCGAGTGAGACCCAGTACTTC. Its translation: CASSPLAGGPSETQYF.